The TCR beta chain described here comes from a study of cytomegalovirus exposure and HLA in healthy donors. Primers included in the PCR were 60 Vbeta and 13 Jbeta primers. The repertoire was sequenced with immunoSEQ multiplex PCR; TCRdb's copy has only in-frame clones and lacks some. The data show about 120,000 clones, with around 77% seen just once and approximately 10% held by the top ten. Study results and caveats: Later analysis identified a missense DCLRE1C variant that was linked to TCR beta V- and J-gene trimming. As a later analysis revealed, the rate of TCR association differed by HLA locus, with DRB1 most and HLA-C fewest. The authors assumed roughly uniform sequencing depth across donors for presence/absence analyses.

The germline CDR1 and CDR2 sequences are MGHDK and SYGVNS. V shed 3 bases and J 8 bases; nucleotides not matched to a gene: 7. The CDR3 loop spans 14 amino acids. As for this clone: What it binds is not known.

The receptor comes from a man aged 40-49 years in good health and CMV-seropositive. The J gene is TRBJ2-4, the V gene TRBV25-1; 7 nucleotides line up with TRBD1. The sample taken for sequencing was PBMCs. CDR3 coding DNA: TGTGCCAGCAGTGAGACAGGGAGACGGGACATTCAGTACTTC. Translated: CASSETGRRDIQYF.